This TCR beta chain came from a study of cytomegalovirus exposure and HLA in healthy donors. Across the study: Samples from HLA-typed donors yielded around 79 million unique TCRs in an early data release. Overall study results and limits: Earlier analysis yielded a pattern in which most TCR beta V segments were productive about 90% or about 30% of the time. A later analysis showed that HLA-associated TCR beta chains had undergone more clonal expansion than equally common others.

Between the trimmed V and J ends, which lost 10 bases and 7 bases, there was a span of 22 bases. CDR1 is LNHDA and CDR2 is SQIVND in the germline V gene (reference sequence). The CDR3 is made up of 14 amino acids. 13 Jbeta primers and 60 Vbeta primers were used for the PCR. Generated by immunoSEQ multiplex PCR, the TCRdb table keeps only in-frame clones and is missing some. The data show under 200,000 clones, approximately 86% seen once. As for this clone: Antigen: not known.

Input material: PBMCs. The chain couples TRBV19 to TRBJ2-5; a weak D match, TRBD2 (5 bases). The origin of this receptor is a young woman in good health and CMV-seronegative. CDR3 nucleotides: TGTGCCAATTGGGAGCGTAAGCGGTCTGGGACCCAGTACTTC. It is translated as CANWERKRSGTQYF.